This T cell receptor beta chain was retrieved from a study of vaccination effects on CD4 cells after COVID-19. General study points: Marked clonal contraction was seen in infection- and vaccine-induced clones late after vaccination.

In regard to this clone: Its antigen is not known.

V lost 5 bases, J lost 5 bases, and 14 bases stayed unmatched. Germline V CDR1 and CDR2: SEHNR, FQNEAQ (reference sequence). This CDR3 spans 17 amino acids. CD4+ T cells specific for antigen were expanded with viral peptide pools by the ViraFEST assay before sequencing. Investigators separated out CD4+ T cells once approximately 9 days of culture had passed. The person acquired a PCR-confirmed SARS-CoV-2 infection between March and December 2020. Fresh IL-2-containing medium replaced half the medium on days 3 and 7. Sequenced by immunoSEQ multiplex PCR; TCRdb stores in-frame clones only, minus some. The data show tens of thousands of clones, about two thirds seen once.

This receptor was identified in a human donor who had a prior SARS-CoV-2 infection. This sample comprised CD4+ T cells from PBMCs cultured with HCoV-NL63 spike peptides, obtained before COVID-19 vaccination. The chain combines TRBV7-9 with TRBJ2-3, with 9 positions matching TRBD2. This CDR3 reads CASSTYFLAGRGDTQYF. CDR3 DNA: TGTGCCAGCAGCACCTACTTCCTAGCGGGGAGGGGAGATACGCAGTATTTT.